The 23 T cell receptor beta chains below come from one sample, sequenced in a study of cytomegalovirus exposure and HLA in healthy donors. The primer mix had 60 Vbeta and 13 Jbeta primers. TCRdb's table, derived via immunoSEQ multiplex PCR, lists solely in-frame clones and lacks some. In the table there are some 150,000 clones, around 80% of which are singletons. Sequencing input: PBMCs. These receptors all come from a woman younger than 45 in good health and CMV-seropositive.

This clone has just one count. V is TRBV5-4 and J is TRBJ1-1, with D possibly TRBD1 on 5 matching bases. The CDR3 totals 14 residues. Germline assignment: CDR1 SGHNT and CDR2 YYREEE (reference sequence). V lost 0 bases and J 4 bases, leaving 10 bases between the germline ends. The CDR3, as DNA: TGTGCCAGCAGCTTGGCCGGGGGGTTCACTGAAGCTTTCTTT. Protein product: CASSLAGGFTEAFF.

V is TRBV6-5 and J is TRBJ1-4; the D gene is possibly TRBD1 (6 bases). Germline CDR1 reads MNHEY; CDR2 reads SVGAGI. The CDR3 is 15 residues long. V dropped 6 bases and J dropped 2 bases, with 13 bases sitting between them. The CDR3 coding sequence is TGTGCCAGCAGCCGAACGGGGGGCACTAATGAAAAACTGTTTTTT. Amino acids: CASSRTGGTNEKLFF.

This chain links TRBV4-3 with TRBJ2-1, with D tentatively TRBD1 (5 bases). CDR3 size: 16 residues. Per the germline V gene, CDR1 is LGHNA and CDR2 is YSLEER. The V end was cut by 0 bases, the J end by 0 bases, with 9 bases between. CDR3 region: CASSQEQASSYNEQFF. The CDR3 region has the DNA TGCGCCAGCAGCCAAGAACAGGCAAGCTCCTACAATGAGCAGTTCTTC.

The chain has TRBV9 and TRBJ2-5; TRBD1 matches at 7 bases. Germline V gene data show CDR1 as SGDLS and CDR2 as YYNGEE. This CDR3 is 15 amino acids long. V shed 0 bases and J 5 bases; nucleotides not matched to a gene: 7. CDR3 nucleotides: TGTGCCAGCAGCGTAGACCAGGGGGTACGGGAGACCCAGTACTTC. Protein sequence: CASSVDQGVRETQYF.

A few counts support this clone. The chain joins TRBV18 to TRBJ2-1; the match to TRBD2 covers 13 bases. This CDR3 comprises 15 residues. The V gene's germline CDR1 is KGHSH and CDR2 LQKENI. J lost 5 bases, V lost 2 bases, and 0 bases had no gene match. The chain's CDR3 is CASSPTSGGDNEQFF. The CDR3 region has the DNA TGTGCCAGCTCACCAACTAGCGGGGGGGACAATGAGCAGTTCTTC.

CDR3 nucleotides: TGCGCCAGCAGCCAAGTCGAGACAGTATATGGCTACACCTTC. Translating gives CASSQVETVYGYTF. V is TRBV4-3 and J is TRBJ1-2; maybe TRBD1 (5 bases). With 1 base removed from V and 5 bases from J, the gap between germline ends came to 11 bases. Germline V gives CDR1 LGHNA, CDR2 YSLEER. This CDR3 has 14 amino acids.

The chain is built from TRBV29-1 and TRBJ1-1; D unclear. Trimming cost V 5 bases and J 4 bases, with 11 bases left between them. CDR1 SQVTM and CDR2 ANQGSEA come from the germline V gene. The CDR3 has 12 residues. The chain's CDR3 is CSVYSRFTEAFF. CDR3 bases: TGCAGCGTTTATTCGCGGTTCACTGAAGCTTTCTTT.

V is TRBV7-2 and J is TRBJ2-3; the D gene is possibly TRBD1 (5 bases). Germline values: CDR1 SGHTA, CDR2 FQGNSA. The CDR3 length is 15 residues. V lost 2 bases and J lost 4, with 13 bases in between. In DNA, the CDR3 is TGTGCCAGCAGCTTATTCGGACAATCGTCAGATACGCAGTATTTT. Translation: CASSLFGQSSDTQYF. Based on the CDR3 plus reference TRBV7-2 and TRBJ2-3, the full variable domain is GAGVSQSPSNKVTEKGKDVELRCDPISGHTALYWYRQSLGQGLEFLIYFQGNSAPDKSGLPSDRFSAERTGGSVSTLTIQRTQQEDSAVYLCASSLFGQSSDTQYFGPGTRLTVL.

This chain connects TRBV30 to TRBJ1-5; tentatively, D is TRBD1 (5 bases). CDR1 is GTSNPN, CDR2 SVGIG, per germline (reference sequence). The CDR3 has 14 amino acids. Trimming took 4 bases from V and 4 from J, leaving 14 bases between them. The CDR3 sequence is CAWNRGGGNQPQHF. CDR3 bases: TGTGCCTGGAACCGCGGCGGGGGGAATCAGCCCCAGCATTTT.

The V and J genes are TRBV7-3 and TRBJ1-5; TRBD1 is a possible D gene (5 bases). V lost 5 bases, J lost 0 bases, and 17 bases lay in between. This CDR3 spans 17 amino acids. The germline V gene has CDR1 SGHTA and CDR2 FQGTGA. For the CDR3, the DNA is TGTGCCAGCAGCCCCCCCCCACAGGACGGTAGCAATCAGCCCCAGCATTTT. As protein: CASSPPPQDGSNQPQHF.

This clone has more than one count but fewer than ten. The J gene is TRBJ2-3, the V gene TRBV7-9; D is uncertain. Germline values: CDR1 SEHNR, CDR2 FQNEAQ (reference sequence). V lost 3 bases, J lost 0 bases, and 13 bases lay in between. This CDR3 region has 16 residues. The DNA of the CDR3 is TGTGCCAGCAGCTTCGTTGTCGACTCTAGCACAGATACGCAGTATTTT. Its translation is CASSFVVDSSTDTQYF.

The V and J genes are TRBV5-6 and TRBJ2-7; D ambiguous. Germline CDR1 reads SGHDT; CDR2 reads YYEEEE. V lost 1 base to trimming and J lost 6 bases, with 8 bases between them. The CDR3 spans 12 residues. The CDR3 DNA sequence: TGTGCCAGCAGCTTGATCCCGGGCGAGCAGTACTTC. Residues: CASSLIPGEQYF.

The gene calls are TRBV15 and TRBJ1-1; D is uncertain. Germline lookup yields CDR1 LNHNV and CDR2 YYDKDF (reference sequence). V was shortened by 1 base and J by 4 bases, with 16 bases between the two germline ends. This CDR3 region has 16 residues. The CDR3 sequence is CATSRGHLSDGTEAFF. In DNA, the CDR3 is TGTGCCACCAGCAGAGGCCATCTTAGTGATGGCACTGAAGCTTTCTTT.

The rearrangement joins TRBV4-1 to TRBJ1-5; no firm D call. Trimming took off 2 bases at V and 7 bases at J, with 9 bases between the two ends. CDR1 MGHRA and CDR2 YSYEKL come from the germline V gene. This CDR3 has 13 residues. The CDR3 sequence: CASSQPCPQPQHF. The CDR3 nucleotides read TGCGCCAGCAGCCAACCGTGTCCCCAGCCCCAGCATTTT.

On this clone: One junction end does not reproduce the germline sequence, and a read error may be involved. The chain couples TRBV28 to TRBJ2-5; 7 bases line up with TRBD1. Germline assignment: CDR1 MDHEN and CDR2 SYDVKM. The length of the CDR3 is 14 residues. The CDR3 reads CASSLGTDQGTQYF. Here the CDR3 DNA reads TGTGCCAGCAGCCTCGGGACAGACCAAGGGACCCAGTACTTC.

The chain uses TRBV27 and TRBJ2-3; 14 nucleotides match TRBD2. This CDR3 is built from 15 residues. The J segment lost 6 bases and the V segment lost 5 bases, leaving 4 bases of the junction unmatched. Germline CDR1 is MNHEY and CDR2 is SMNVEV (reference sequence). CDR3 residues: CASSPGLAGVDTQYF. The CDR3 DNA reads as TGTGCCAGCAGTCCGGGACTAGCGGGGGTGGATACGCAGTATTTT.

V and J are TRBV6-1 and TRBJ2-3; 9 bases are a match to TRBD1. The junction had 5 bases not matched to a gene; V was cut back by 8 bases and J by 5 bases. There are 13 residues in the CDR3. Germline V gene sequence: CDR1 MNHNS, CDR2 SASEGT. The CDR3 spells CASGTGGGDTQYF. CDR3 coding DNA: TGTGCCAGCGGAACAGGGGGCGGAGATACGCAGTATTTT.

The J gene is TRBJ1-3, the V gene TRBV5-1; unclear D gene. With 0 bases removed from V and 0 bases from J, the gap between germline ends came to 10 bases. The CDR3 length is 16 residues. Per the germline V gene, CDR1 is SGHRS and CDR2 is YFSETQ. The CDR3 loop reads CASSLDTSLSGNTIYF. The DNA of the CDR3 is TGCGCCAGCAGCTTGGATACGAGTCTCTCTGGAAACACCATATATTTT.

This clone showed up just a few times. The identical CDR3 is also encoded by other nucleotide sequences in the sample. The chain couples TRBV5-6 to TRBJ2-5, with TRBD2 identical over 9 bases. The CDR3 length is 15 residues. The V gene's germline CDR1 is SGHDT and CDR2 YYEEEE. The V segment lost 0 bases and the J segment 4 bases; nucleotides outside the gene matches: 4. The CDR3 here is CASSLVAGGRETQYF. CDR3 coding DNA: TGTGCCAGCAGCTTGGTTGCGGGGGGGCGAGAGACCCAGTACTTC.

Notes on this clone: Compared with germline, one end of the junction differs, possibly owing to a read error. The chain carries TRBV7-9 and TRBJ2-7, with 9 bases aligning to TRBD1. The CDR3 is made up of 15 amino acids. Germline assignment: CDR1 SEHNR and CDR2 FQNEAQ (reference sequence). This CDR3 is CSSSLGTGQGSEQYF. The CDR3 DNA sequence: TGTTCCAGCAGCTTAGGTACGGGACAGGGTTCTGAGCAGTACTTC. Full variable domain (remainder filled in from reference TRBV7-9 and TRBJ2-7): DTGVSQNPRHKITKRGQNVTFRCDPISEHNRLYWYRQTLGQGPEFLTYFQNEAQLEKSRLLSDRFSAERPKGSFSTLEIQRTEQGDSAMYLCSSSLGTGQGSEQYFGPGTRLTVT.

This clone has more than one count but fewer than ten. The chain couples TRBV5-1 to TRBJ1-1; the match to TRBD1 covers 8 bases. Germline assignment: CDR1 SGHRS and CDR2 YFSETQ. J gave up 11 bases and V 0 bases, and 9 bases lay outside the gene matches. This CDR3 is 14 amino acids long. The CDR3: CASSLGPTGVEAFF. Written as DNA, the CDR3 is TGCGCCAGCAGCTTGGGCCCGACAGGGGTGGAGGCTTTCTTT.

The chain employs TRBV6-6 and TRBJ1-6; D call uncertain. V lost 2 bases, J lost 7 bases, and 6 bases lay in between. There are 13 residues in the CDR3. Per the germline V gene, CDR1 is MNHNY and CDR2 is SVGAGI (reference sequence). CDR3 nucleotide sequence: TGTGCCAGCAGTTACCTGCGGAATTCACCCCTCCACTTT. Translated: CASSYLRNSPLHF.

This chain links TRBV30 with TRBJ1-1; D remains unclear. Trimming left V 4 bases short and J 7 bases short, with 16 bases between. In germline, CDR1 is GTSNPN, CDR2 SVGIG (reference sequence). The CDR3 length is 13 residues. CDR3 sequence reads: CAWNNVRRGEAFF. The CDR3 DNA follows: TGTGCCTGGAATAATGTTCGGCGGGGTGAAGCTTTCTTT.